The text below deals with one TCR beta chain. The entry originates in a study of blood T cell repertoires in COVID-19. Authors' analysis steps: Quantification of nucleated cells was approximated via reference gene primer amplification. Sequenced by immunoSEQ multiplex PCR; TCRdb stores in-frame clones only, minus some. Clonal size and the V and J genes are those of that table, whereas D and trimming came from the DNA. Among 150,000 to 200,000 clones listed, 70% to 85% were seen once. Clinical histories supplied by participants themselves formed the basis of cohort assignment. Two consecutive negative NP/OP PCR tests, clearance, or resolved symptoms defined Cohort 3 recovery. The J segment lost 5 bases and the V segment lost 0 bases, leaving 11 bases of the junction unmatched. CDR1 and CDR2 (germline): SGDLS, YYNGEE. The CDR3 length is 17 residues.

The rearrangement uses TRBV9 and TRBJ2-3; TRBD2 agrees at 8 bases. This clonotype was sampled from a man in his forties or fifties who had recovered from COVID-19. Material: PBMCs or T cells enriched from blood (not recorded which). In DNA form, the CDR3 reads TGTGCCAGCAGCGTAGTCGGGTTAGCGGGGTTGAGAGATACGCAGTATTTT. Residues: CASSVVGLAGLRDTQYF.